These T cell receptor beta chains were read from a single sample in a study of cytomegalovirus exposure and HLA in healthy donors. Clones were read by immunoSEQ multiplex PCR, and TCRdb kept only the in-frame ones, dropping some. The sample contains roughly 140,000 clones, about 74% of which appear only once. The source material was PBMCs. Source of these receptors: a woman in her thirties or forties in good health and CMV-seronegative. CDR3s include the opening cysteine and the closing phenylalanine or tryptophan. D genes are given only for firm matches. A row's size may be missing; if present it is once, few, many or a size class.

TRBJ1-1 NA NA TRBV29-1 TGCAGCGCTCCCGTTGGACGGAGGGGTGGTGAAGCTTTCTTT CSAPVGRRGGEAFF
TRBJ1-2 NA NA TRBV28 TGTGCCAGCAGCCCTAACAGGGACTATGGCTACACCTTC CASSPNRDYGYTF
TRBJ2-3 many NA TRBV5-6 TGTGCCAGCAGCTTCCCTAACACAGATACGCAGTATTTT CASSFPNTDTQYF
TRBJ2-6 few NA TRBV5-1 TGCGCCAGCAGCCCCGCGTCTGGGGCCAACGTCCTGACTTTC CASSPASGANVLTF
TRBJ1-1 NA TRBD1 TRBV28 TGTGCCAGCAGCCTGGGACAGGGGGAGGGTGAAGCTTTCTTT CASSLGQGEGEAFF
TRBJ2-7 NA TRBD1 TRBV7-9 TGTGCCAGCACAAGGACAGGGGCTTCCTACGAGCAGTACTTC CASTRTGASYEQYF
TRBJ2-7 NA NA TRBV5-4 TGTGCCAGCAGCTTAGGAGGGACCCGATCCTACGAGCAGTACTTC CASSLGGTRSYEQYF
TRBJ1-2 NA NA TRBV30 TGTGCCTGGAGTATGCAGGGGATCAACTATGGCTACACCTTC CAWSMQGINYGYTF
TRBJ1-1 NA NA TRBV19 TGTGCCAGTACCCCACTTTCGGCGGGCGGGGGCGACACTGAAGCTTTCTTT CASTPLSAGGGDTEAFF
TRBJ1-5 NA NA TRBV6-4 TGTGCCAGCAGTGACAGGGGCAGGGGAATTCCCACGTTGGGTGGGCCCCAGCATTTT CASSDRGRGIPTLGGPQHF
TRBJ1-4 NA NA TRBV5-4 TGTGCCAGCAGCTCAGAACAGGGAACCGGCAATGAAAAACTGTTTTTT CASSSEQGTGNEKLFF
TRBJ2-1 NA NA TRBV2 TGTGCCAGCAGTATCAGGCCAGCCAATGAGCAGTTCTTC CASSIRPANEQFF
TRBJ2-1 once NA TRBV29-1 TGCAGCTGCGTCGGGGGAAGCTCCTACAATGAGCAGTTCTTC CSCVGGSSYNEQFF
TRBJ1-5 NA TRBD1 TRBV2 TGTGCCAGCGAAGGACAGGGGGGGGTTGGTAGTCAGCCCCAGCATTTT CASEGQGGVGSQPQHF
TRBJ2-7 NA TRBD1 TRBV7-9 TGTGCCAGCAGCTTAGTTGGTGAGACAGGGTTTTTTTTCGAGCAGTACTTC CASSLVGETGFFFEQYF
TRBJ1-4 NA TRBD1 TRBV2 TGTGCCAGCAGTGAGGAACAGGGGATTATAACTAATGAAAAACTGTTTTTT CASSEEQGIITNEKLFF
TRBJ2-5 NA TRBD2 TRBV5-1 TGCGCCAGCAGCCCCCATCCGGGACTAGCGGGGGGGCCTCTTTTAGAGACCCAGTACTTC CASSPHPGLAGGPLLETQYF
TRBJ1-2 NA TRBD1 TRBV19 TGTGCCAGTAGTATTTCCCGTACCGGACAGGGATTTGGCTACACCTTC CASSISRTGQGFGYTF
TRBJ2-7 NA NA TRBV5-1 TGCGCCAGCAGCTCGGGACTCCGCGAGCAGTACTTC CASSSGLREQYF
TRBJ2-3 NA TRBD2 TRBV7-9 TGTGCCAGCAGCTTAGCGGCGTCTAGCGGGGGGGCGGTCCCAGATACGCAGTATTTT CASSLAASSGGAVPDTQYF
TRBJ1-2 NA NA TRBV19 TGTGCCACCTCAAAGGGAGGGGCTGACTATGGCTACACCTTC CATSKGGADYGYTF
TRBJ2-5 NA TRBD1 TRBV30 TGTGCCTGGAGTGCTCGGGGACAGCGACAAGAGACCCAGTACTTC CAWSARGQRQETQYF
TRBJ2-7 NA TRBD2 TRBV7-2 TGTGCCAGCAGCTTAGTATCTAGCGGGAGTCACGAGCAGTACTTC CASSLVSSGSHEQYF
TRBJ1-2 NA NA TRBV19 TGTGCCAGTAGTATAGATCTAAGGGGGGGCGACTATGGCTACACCTTC CASSIDLRGGDYGYTF
TRBJ2-7 NA TRBD2 TRBV2 TGTGCCAGCAGTGACCCACTAGCGGCAAGCCCCAAAGATGTCTACGAGCAGTACTTC CASSDPLAASPKDVYEQYF
TRBJ1-2 NA NA TRBV7-2 TGTGCCAGCAGCTTAGTACAGAACGGTGGCTACACCTTC CASSLVQNGGYTF
TRBJ1-1 NA NA TRBV6-6 TGTGCCAGCAGTTACTCGGCAGGGGAAGAAGCTTTCTTT CASSYSAGEEAFF
TRBJ2-7 NA NA TRBV30 TGTGCCTGGAGTGTAGGGGCAATCTACGAGCAGTACTTC CAWSVGAIYEQYF
TRBJ2-1 NA NA TRBV21-1 TGTGCCGGACGGACAGGTGCCCTGGGGCAGTTCTTC CAGRTGALGQFF
TRBJ1-2 once TRBD1 TRBV28 TGTGCCAGCAACGAGGGGGCTAGGGGCTACACCTTC CASNEGARGYTF
TRBJ2-5 NA NA TRBV6-5 TGTGCCAGCATGGAACGACCGGGACTCTGGAGGGCCCAGTACTTC CASMERPGLWRAQYF
TRBJ1-5 NA NA TRBV7-9 TGTTCCAGCAGCATAGGAGCTGATCGAGGCAATCAGCCCCAGCATTTT CSSSIGADRGNQPQHF
TRBJ1-5 few NA TRBV6-1 TGTGCCAGCAGTGAAGTGGTGGGCCAGAGACAGCCCCAGCATTTT CASSEVVGQRQPQHF
TRBJ1-3 NA NA TRBV28 TGTGCCAGCAGTTTAATCAGCGGGGCCGAGACTGGAAACACCATATATTTT CASSLISGAETGNTIYF
TRBJ2-7 NA NA TRBV5-1 TGCGCCAGCAGCTTGGTCTCGAGGCAGGGCGGCTTCGGTTGGTACTTC CASSLVSRQGGFGWYF
TRBJ1-4 NA TRBD1 TRBV27 TGTGCCAGCAGTTTATATGGGACAGGGATTGAAAAACTGTTTTTT CASSLYGTGIEKLFF
TRBJ1-1 NA TRBD1 TRBV19 TGTGCCAGTAGCCCTAATTTCGACAGGGCCGCTGAAGCTTTCTTT CASSPNFDRAAEAFF